This T cell receptor (beta chain) was sequenced during a study of cytomegalovirus exposure and HLA in healthy donors. Regarding the study as a whole: It was reported that TCR beta sequences correctly inferred the HLA-A and HLA-B alleles for most subjects. A list of approximately 150 TCR beta chains associated with cytomegalovirus was given. A link between a missense DCLRE1C variant and TCR beta V- and J-gene trimming emerged from a later analysis. TCR association rates varied by HLA locus in a later analysis, with DRB1 highest and HLA-C lowest.

PCR used 60 Vbeta primers and 13 Jbeta primers. Some clones are missing from TCRdb's copy, which holds only in-frame ones; the method was immunoSEQ multiplex PCR. The sample holds around 130,000 clones, over 60% seen once. A note on this clone: Its cognate antigen is unknown.

The CDR3 length is 15 residues. Per germline, CDR1 MNHEY and CDR2 SMNVEV (reference sequence). The J segment lost 4 bases and the V segment lost 7 bases, leaving 9 bases of the junction unmatched. This receptor was taken from a woman aged 35 to 49 in good health and CMV-seropositive. J is TRBJ1-2 and V is TRBV27; 10 bases fit TRBD1. Sequencing used PBMCs. The CDR3 coding sequence is TGTGCCAGCACTCCAAAAGGGGACAGGGGCTATGGCTACACCTTC. Amino acid sequence: CASTPKGDRGYGYTF.